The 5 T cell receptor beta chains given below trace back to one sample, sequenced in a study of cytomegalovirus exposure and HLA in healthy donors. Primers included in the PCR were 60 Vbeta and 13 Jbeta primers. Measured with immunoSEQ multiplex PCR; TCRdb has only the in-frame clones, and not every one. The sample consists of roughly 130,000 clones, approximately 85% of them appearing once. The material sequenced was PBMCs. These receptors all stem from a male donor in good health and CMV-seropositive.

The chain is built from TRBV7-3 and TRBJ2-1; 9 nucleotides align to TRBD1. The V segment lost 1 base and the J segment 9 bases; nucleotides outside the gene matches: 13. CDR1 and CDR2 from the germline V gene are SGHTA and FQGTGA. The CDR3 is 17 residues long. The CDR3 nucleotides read TGTGCCAGCAGCTTAATGGGACCCGGGACAGGGTTTAGTGAGCAGTTCTTC. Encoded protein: CASSLMGPGTGFSEQFF.

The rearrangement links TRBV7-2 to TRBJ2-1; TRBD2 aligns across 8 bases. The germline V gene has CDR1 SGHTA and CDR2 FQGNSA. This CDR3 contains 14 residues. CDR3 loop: CAIRLERERREQFF. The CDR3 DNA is TGTGCAATCAGATTAGAGCGGGAGCGGCGCGAGCAGTTCTTC.

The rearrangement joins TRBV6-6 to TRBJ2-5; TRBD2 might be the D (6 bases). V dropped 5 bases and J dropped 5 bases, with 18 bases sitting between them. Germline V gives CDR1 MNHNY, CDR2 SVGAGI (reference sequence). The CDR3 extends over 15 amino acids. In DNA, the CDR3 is TGTGCCAGCAGTCTCAGCGGGTTTGGGTCCGAGACCCAGTACTTC. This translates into CASSLSGFGSETQYF.

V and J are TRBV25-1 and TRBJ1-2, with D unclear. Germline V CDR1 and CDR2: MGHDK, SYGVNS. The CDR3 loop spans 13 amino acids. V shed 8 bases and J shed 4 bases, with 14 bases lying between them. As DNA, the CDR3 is TGTGCCAGCGCGTCAGACACGCTCTATGGCTACACCTTC. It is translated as CASASDTLYGYTF.

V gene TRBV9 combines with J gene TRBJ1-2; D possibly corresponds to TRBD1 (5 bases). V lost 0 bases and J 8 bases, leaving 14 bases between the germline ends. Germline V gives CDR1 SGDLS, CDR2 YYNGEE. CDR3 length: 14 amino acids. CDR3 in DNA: TGTGCCAGCAGCGTAGCTAAAAAGGGGCGAGGCTACACCTTC. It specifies CASSVAKKGRGYTF.